This TCR beta chain was sequenced for a study of cytomegalovirus exposure and HLA in healthy donors. In the study overall: Early released data comprised around 80 million unique TCRs from HLA-typed donors.

A multiplex PCR was run with 60 Vbeta primers and 13 Jbeta primers. Profiling relied on immunoSEQ multiplex PCR, and the TCRdb table lists in-frame clones only, not all of them. The table shows about 150,000 clones, with 65% to 90% occurring only once. This clone was recorded once. V was cut by 0 bases and J by 2 bases, with 13 bases left in between. There are 16 residues in the CDR3. Germline CDR1 reads PRHDT; CDR2 reads FYEKMQ (reference sequence). This rearrangement joins TRBV13 to TRBJ1-2; TRBD1 might be the D (6 bases). Specimen: PBMCs. The sequence was collected from a woman aged 45 to 65 in good health and CMV-seropositive. Written as DNA, the CDR3 is TGTGCCAGCAGCTTAGGGAGGACAGCGATGAACTATGGCTACACCTTC. Translation: CASSLGRTAMNYGYTF.